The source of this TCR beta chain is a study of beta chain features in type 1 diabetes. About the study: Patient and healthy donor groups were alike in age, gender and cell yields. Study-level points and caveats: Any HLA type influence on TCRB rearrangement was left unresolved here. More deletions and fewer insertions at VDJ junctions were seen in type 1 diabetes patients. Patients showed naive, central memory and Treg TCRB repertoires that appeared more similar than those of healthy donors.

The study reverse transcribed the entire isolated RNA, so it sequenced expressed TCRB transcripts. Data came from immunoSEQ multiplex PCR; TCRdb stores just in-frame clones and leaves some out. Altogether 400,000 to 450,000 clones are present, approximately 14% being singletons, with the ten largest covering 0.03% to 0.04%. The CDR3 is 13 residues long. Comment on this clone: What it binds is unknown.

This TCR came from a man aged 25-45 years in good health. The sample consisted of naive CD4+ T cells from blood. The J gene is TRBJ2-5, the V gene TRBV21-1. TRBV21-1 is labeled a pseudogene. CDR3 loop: CASSKVGQETQYF. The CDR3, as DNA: TGTGCCAGCAGCAAAGTGGGCCAAGAGACCCAGTACTTC.